Below, 22 T cell receptor beta chains from the same sample are listed, as sequenced in a study of T cells expressing NK-cell markers. TCRdb re-called the 5' RACE reads, yielding one record per CDR3 amino acid sequence without DNA. In all, the sample yields 450,000 to 600,000 distinct CDR3 sequences. The source material was blood T cells: a sorted CD56 or NKG2C T cell subset, CD4+ or CD8+ T cells, or bulk PBMC T cells (not recorded which). These receptors came from a man aged 18 to 30 in good health.

J is TRBJ2-1 and V is TRBV30; TCRdb names TRBD1, which stays unverified in the absence of DNA. Germline CDR1 reads GTSNPN; CDR2 reads SVGIG (reference sequence). There are 15 residues in the CDR3. The CDR3 protein is CAWSVAGQGNNEQFF. The full variable domain, its missing parts supplied by reference TRBV30 and TRBJ2-1, is SQTIHQWPATLVQPVGSPLSLECTVEGTSNPNLYWYRQAAGRGLQLLFYSVGIGQISSEVPQNLSASRPQDRQFILSSKKLLLSDSGFYLCAWSVAGQGNNEQFFGPGTRLTVL.

The chain is built from TRBV21-1 and TRBJ2-1; checking the TCRdb D call of TRBD1 is not possible without DNA. TRBV21-1 is designated a pseudogene. This CDR3 has 20 residues. The CDR3 loop is CASSKVGRGSEGVGNNEQFF.

V is TRBV5-1 and J is TRBJ2-7. The length of the CDR3 is 16 residues. Per germline, CDR1 SGHRS and CDR2 YFSETQ. CDR3 residues: CASSLAGSGNSYEQYF.

V is TRBV5-4 and J is TRBJ2-1; with no DNA, the TCRdb D assignment of TRBD1 cannot be verified. CDR1 and CDR2 (germline): SGHNT, YYREEE (reference sequence). This CDR3 spans 15 amino acids. The CDR3 loop is CASSRSVDRVNEQFF.

The V and J genes are TRBV7-9 and TRBJ2-5. Germline CDR1 and CDR2: SEHNR and FQNEAQ (reference sequence). The CDR3 extends over 12 amino acids. CDR3 residues: CASSLADRTQYF. The whole variable domain, filled in from reference TRBV7-9 and TRBJ2-5, reads DTGVSQNPRHKITKRGQNVTFRCDPISEHNRLYWYRQTLGQGPEFLTYFQNEAQLEKSRLLSDRFSAERPKGSFSTLEIQRTEQGDSAMYLCASSLADRTQYFGPGTRLLVL.

CDR3 region: CANWEARNEQFF. V and J are TRBV2 and TRBJ2-1; the D call from TCRdb, TRBD2, cannot be confirmed without DNA. CDR3 length equals 12 residues. Per the germline V gene, CDR1 is SNHLY and CDR2 is FYNNEI.

This chain joins TRBV11-1 and TRBJ2-3; the TCRdb call, TRBD2, lacks DNA for checking. CDR3 length: 18 residues. Germline V lookup: CDR1 SGHAT, CDR2 FQDESV (reference sequence). This CDR3 reads CASSSRSGDQDATDTQYF.

The gene calls are TRBV7-2 and TRBJ2-7; TCRdb's D gene call, TRBD2, goes unchecked for lack of DNA. This CDR3 has 14 residues. From germline, CDR1 is SGHTA and CDR2 FQGNSA. The CDR3 protein is CASTVASWGGEQYF.

The V and J genes are TRBV29-1 and TRBJ2-1; TCRdb gives TRBD2 as the D gene, but with no DNA this cannot be confirmed. Germline CDR1 SQVTM, CDR2 ANQGSEA. The CDR3 is 13 amino acids. CDR3 sequence: CSVEPSGRLEQFF.

The chain is built from TRBV5-1 and TRBJ2-7; without DNA, the TCRdb call of TRBD2 cannot be checked. In germline, CDR1 is SGHRS, CDR2 YFSETQ. This CDR3 has 17 residues. The chain's CDR3 is CASSFNSGGKRGYEQYF.

The CDR3 reads CSVRTAGTWEQYF. The gene calls are TRBV29-1 and TRBJ2-7; there is no DNA to check the TCRdb D call of TRBD1. The germline gives CDR1 SQVTM, CDR2 ANQGSEA. The CDR3 runs 13 residues.

J is TRBJ2-2 and V is TRBV12-3 or TRBV12-4; TCRdb picks TRBD1, but there is no DNA to check that call. There are 15 residues in the CDR3. The CDR3 spells CASSPRGWGTGELFF.

This chain uses TRBV6-1 with TRBJ1-1; TCRdb reports TRBD1, a call that lacks DNA to check it against. Looked up from germline, CDR1 is MNHNS and CDR2 is SASEGT. This CDR3 spans 14 amino acids. The CDR3 sequence is CASSGGILVTEAFF.

V and J are TRBV5-1 and TRBJ2-3; there is no DNA to check the TCRdb D call of TRBD2. This CDR3 comprises 16 residues. In germline, CDR1 is SGHRS, CDR2 YFSETQ. CDR3 in amino acids: CASSLYGRGSTDTQYF.

The chain has TRBV12-3 or TRBV12-4 and TRBJ1-1; TCRdb's assignment of TRBD1 cannot be checked, as there is no DNA. There are 17 residues in the CDR3. CDR3 region: CASSTTGTGDLNTEAFF.

The chain uses TRBV20-1 and TRBJ2-3; TCRdb proposes TRBD2, but this gene call is untestable without DNA. Germline V gene sequence: CDR1 DFQATT, CDR2 SNEGSKA (reference sequence). The CDR3 is 15 amino acids. The CDR3 reads CSARDYVGLTDTQYF.

The chain carries TRBV12-3 or TRBV12-4 and TRBJ2-3; TCRdb indicates TRBD1, and absent DNA this call remains unverified. The CDR3 runs 12 residues. The chain's CDR3 is CASSPGQRAQYF.

The V gene is TRBV28, the J gene TRBJ1-2; TCRdb's assignment of TRBD1 cannot be checked, as there is no DNA. This CDR3 comprises 13 residues. The germline V gene has CDR1 MDHEN and CDR2 SYDVKM. The chain's CDR3 is CASTSRVDYGYTF.

This chain connects TRBV7-2 to TRBJ2-3; the TCRdb D gene call, TRBD1, has no DNA to confirm it. The germline V gene has CDR1 SGHTA and CDR2 FQGNSA. This CDR3 is built from 15 residues. The CDR3 loop is CASSLAEGAWDTQYF.

V gene TRBV24-1 combines with J gene TRBJ1-2; the D call from TCRdb, TRBD1, cannot be confirmed without DNA. This CDR3 is 17 amino acids long. Germline-derived CDR1 and CDR2 are KGHDR and SFDVKD. This CDR3 reads CATSRGGGGTANYGYTF.

The CDR3 reads CASTFGGAEQYF. This chain uses TRBV6-6 with TRBJ2-7; without DNA, the TCRdb call of TRBD2 cannot be checked. This CDR3 spans 12 amino acids. CDR1 is MNHNY, CDR2 SVGAGI, per germline (reference sequence).

The CDR3 here is CASSQRVNHPTDTQYF. This chain joins TRBV11-2 and TRBJ2-3; TCRdb gives TRBD2 as the D gene, but with no DNA this cannot be confirmed. This CDR3 has 16 residues. Germline-derived CDR1 and CDR2 are SGHAT and FQNNGV.